This T cell receptor beta chain is from a study of blood T cell repertoires in COVID-19. Study-wide context: Material from acute and convalescent COVID-19 was sourced from the United States, Italy and Spain. Sources were T cells, B-cell-depleted T cells, or PBMCs; the material itself was cDNA or gDNA.

This clone was detected only a few times. The assay was immunoSEQ multiplex PCR, and TCRdb's table has in-frame clones only and misses some. The sample lists 200,000 to 300,000 clones; roughly 80% were seen once. The receptor comes from a woman between 35 and 50 years old who had been exposed to COVID-19. Material for sequencing was PBMCs or T cells enriched from blood (not recorded which).

CDR3 amino acids: CASRKDRVRNTEAFF. The CDR3 region has the DNA TGTGCCAGCAGAAAAGACAGGGTTCGGAACACTGAAGCTTTCTTT. The rearrangement uses TRBV6-5 and TRBJ1-1, with TRBD1 matching over 7 bases. The CDR3 spans 15 residues. Germline lookup yields CDR1 MNHEY and CDR2 SVGAGI. With V trimmed by 6 bases and J by 1 base, 8 bases remained unmatched.